The next 24 T cell receptor beta chains were all read from a single sample in a study of shared clonotypes between healthy human individuals. The repertoire was sequenced with immunoSEQ multiplex PCR; TCRdb's copy has only in-frame clones and lacks some. The data show more than 1 million clones, 75% to 80% seen once. The specimen sequenced was memory CD4+ T cells from PBMCs. Described subset: CD45RA-negative fraction. The receptor set was obtained from a man aged 18 to 30 in good health. Some clones in this sample may be carry-over from other donors' samples.

V usage is TRBV2 and J usage is TRBJ1-1; D unresolved. Germline lookup yields CDR1 SNHLY and CDR2 FYNNEI. The V and J ends lost 6 bases and 1 base respectively, with 9 bases between them. CDR3 length: 13 amino acids. The CDR3: CASRRDTNTEAFF. In DNA form, the CDR3 reads TGTGCCAGCAGGAGGGATACGAACACTGAAGCTTTCTTT. The whole variable domain, remainder taken from reference TRBV2 and TRBJ1-1, is EPEVTQTPSHQVTQMGQEVILRCVPISNHLYFYWYRQILGQKVEFLVSFYNNEISEKSEIFDDQFSVERPDGSNFTLKIRSTKLEDSAMYFCASRRDTNTEAFFGQGTRLTVV.

The V gene is TRBV15, the J gene TRBJ1-2, with a weak D call TRBD1 (6 bases). This CDR3 comprises 13 residues. Germline V lookup: CDR1 LNHNV, CDR2 YYDKDF (reference sequence). The V and J ends lost 4 bases and 2 bases respectively, with 8 bases between them. This CDR3 reads CATSKDRNYGYTF. The DNA for the CDR3 is TGTGCCACCAGCAAAGACAGGAACTATGGCTACACCTTC.

The chain employs TRBV27 and TRBJ1-5; D is possibly TRBD1 (5 bases). The CDR3 loop spans 15 amino acids. Germline V gene data show CDR1 as MNHEY and CDR2 as SMNVEV (reference sequence). V lost 4 bases, J lost 5 bases, and 15 bases lay in between. CDR3 sequence (DNA): TGTGCCAGCAGTTCGCTTAGGGACGGCGATCAGCCCCAGCATTTT. Encoded protein: CASSSLRDGDQPQHF.

The chain is built from TRBV7-2 and TRBJ2-3, with 9 bases fitting TRBD2. Trimming at V came to 3 bases and at J to 3 bases, leaving 7 bases not matched to a gene. The CDR3 length is 16 residues. The germline V gene encodes CDR1 SGHTA and CDR2 FQGNSA. The CDR3 nucleotides are TGTGCCAGCAGCTTTGGCGGGAGGGCCGGGACAGATACGCAGTATTTT. Amino acid sequence: CASSFGGRAGTDTQYF.

This chain uses TRBV28 with TRBJ2-2, with 7 bases matching TRBD2. Trimming cost V 3 bases and J 5 bases; bases outside gene matches: 6. Germline V gene lookup returns CDR1 MDHEN and CDR2 SYDVKM. CDR3 length equals 15 residues. The CDR3 nucleotides read TGTGCCAGCAGTTTTGTAGCGGGTAGGACCGGGGAGCTGTTTTTT. Residues: CASSFVAGRTGELFF.

This chain joins TRBV5-4 and TRBJ2-7; 15 nucleotides line up with TRBD2. J gave up 0 bases and V 4 bases, and 2 bases lay outside the gene matches. Germline V lookup: CDR1 SGHNT, CDR2 YYREEE (reference sequence). The CDR3 sequence is 16 residues long. CDR3 residues: CASSRGLAGGSYEQYF. The CDR3 bases are TGTGCCAGCAGCCGGGGACTAGCGGGAGGCTCCTACGAGCAGTACTTC.

The genes are TRBV28 and TRBJ1-2; no reliable D call. The germline CDR1 and CDR2 sequences are MDHEN and SYDVKM. Trimming pared 2 bases from V and 5 bases from J, leaving 15 bases between. The CDR3 is 15 residues long. The CDR3, as DNA: TGTGCCAGCAGTTTACCTGACACGCTCCTATATGGCTACACCTTC. The encoded protein is CASSLPDTLLYGYTF.

The chain joins TRBV6-5 to TRBJ2-5, with 9 bases that match TRBD1. The J call may be incorrect, as the DNA end agrees better with TRBJ2-7. CDR3 size: 16 residues. CDR1 is MNHEY and CDR2 is SVGAGI in the germline V gene. CDR3 nucleotides: TGTGCCAGCAGTTTTCGTTGGGACAGGGCCGCCTACGAGCAGTACTTC. Encoded protein: CASSFRWDRAAYEQYF.

A few counts support this clone. This chain joins TRBV6-6 and TRBJ2-3, with 7 bases identical to TRBD2. The V and J ends lost 7 bases and 2 bases, in that order; junction bases with no gene match: 9. Looked up from germline, CDR1 is MNHNY and CDR2 is SVGAGI (reference sequence). This CDR3 contains 15 residues. DNA for the CDR3: TGTGCCAGCACTCTCGGGACTACTCCCACAGATACGCAGTATTTT. Translating it yields CASTLGTTPTDTQYF.

V usage is TRBV9 and J usage is TRBJ2-7; 12 bases agree with TRBD2. CDR1 is SGDLS and CDR2 is YYNGEE in the germline V gene. V dropped 2 bases and J dropped 0; count of bases not matched to a gene: 12. CDR3 length: 19 amino acids. The CDR3 DNA reads as TGTGCCAGCAGCGTTACGGAGACTAGCGGGGGATTGGGCTCCTACGAGCAGTACTTC. Protein sequence: CASSVTETSGGLGSYEQYF.

This clone was seen only a few times. The gene calls are TRBV6-1 and TRBJ2-7, with 10 bases lining up with TRBD2. The CDR3 length is 18 residues. Looked up from germline, CDR1 is MNHNS and CDR2 is SASEGT. The junction had 16 bases not matched to a gene; V was cut back by 4 bases and J by 4 bases. The CDR3 DNA is TGTGCCAGCAGTGCGCGGGCTAGCGGGAGCCCCAAGTCTTACGAGCAGTACTTC. Encoded protein: CASSARASGSPKSYEQYF.

This chain links TRBV5-1 with TRBJ2-7, with D perhaps matching TRBD1 (6 bases). This CDR3 spans 15 amino acids. CDR1 and CDR2 from the germline V gene are SGHRS and YFSETQ. The V and J ends lost 4 bases and 3 bases respectively, with 17 bases between them. CDR3 protein: CASSRDGGANYEQYF. In DNA form, the CDR3 reads TGCGCCAGCAGCCGGGATGGGGGCGCCAACTACGAGCAGTACTTC. Full variable domain (remainder filled in from reference TRBV5-1 and TRBJ2-7): KAGVTQTPRYLIKTRGQQVTLSCSPISGHRSVSWYQQTPGQGLQFLFEYFSETQRNKGNFPGRFSGRQFSNSRSEMNVSTLELGDSALYLCASSRDGGANYEQYFGPGTRLTVT.

The V gene is TRBV27, the J gene TRBJ1-2; possible D gene TRBD1, 5 bases. Germline CDR1 MNHEY, CDR2 SMNVEV (reference sequence). The CDR3 covers 13 residues. V dropped 7 bases and J dropped 8 bases, with 17 bases sitting between them. CDR3 sequence: CASTTGRSTGYTF. CDR3 bases: TGTGCCAGCACCACGGGACGGTCTACGGGCTACACCTTC.

The chain carries TRBV5-1 and TRBJ2-1; 7 nucleotides match TRBD2. The CDR3 runs to 14 residues. Trimming took 4 bases from V and 7 from J; bases not matched to a gene: 8. Germline CDR1 SGHRS, CDR2 YFSETQ. CDR3 in DNA: TGCGCCAGCAGCCAACTTAGCGGGCGAAATGAGCAGTTCTTC. This gives the protein CASSQLSGRNEQFF. Variable domain in full (rest from reference TRBV5-1 and TRBJ2-1): KAGVTQTPRYLIKTRGQQVTLSCSPISGHRSVSWYQQTPGQGLQFLFEYFSETQRNKGNFPGRFSGRQFSNSRSEMNVSTLELGDSALYLCASSQLSGRNEQFFGPGTRLTVL.

In this sample, this clone turned up once. The chain links TRBV6-6 to TRBJ1-1; a weak D match, TRBD1 (6 bases). This CDR3 is built from 14 residues. V was cut by 2 bases and J by 8 bases, with 15 bases left in between. Germline V gene data show CDR1 as MNHNY and CDR2 as SVGAGI (reference sequence). The CDR3 bases are TGTGCCAGCAGTTACACTGGACAGTCACTGGAAGCTTTCTTT. This gives the protein CASSYTGQSLEAFF.

The chain uses TRBV6-5 and TRBJ2-7, with 7 positions matching TRBD1. Germline V gives CDR1 MNHEY, CDR2 SVGAGI. Trimming removed 6 bases from V and 2 bases from J; junction bases left unmatched: 10. This CDR3 has 15 amino acids. Written as DNA, the CDR3 is TGTGCCAGCAGACAGAGAACGACAGGGACCTACGAGCAGTACTTC. It specifies CASRQRTTGTYEQYF.

The gene calls are TRBV28 and TRBJ2-1; the match to TRBD2 covers 9 bases. The trim removed 2 bases at V and 0 bases at J, leaving 11 bases unmatched. Germline-derived CDR1 and CDR2 are MDHEN and SYDVKM. This CDR3 region has 19 residues. CDR3 region: CASSLRLAGLRTSYNEQFF. In nucleotides, the CDR3 is TGTGCCAGCAGTTTACGGCTAGCGGGACTCCGGACCTCCTACAATGAGCAGTTCTTC. The complete variable domain, with remaining parts taken from reference TRBV28 and TRBJ2-1, reads DVKVTQSSRYLVKRTGEKVFLECVQDMDHENMFWYRQDPGLGLRLIYFSYDVKMKEKGDIPEGYSVSREKKERFSLILESASTNQTSMYLCASSLRLAGLRTSYNEQFFGPGTRLTVL.

The sample holds one count of this clone. This sequence joins TRBV30 and TRBJ1-1, with D perhaps matching TRBD1 (6 bases). Germline lookup yields CDR1 GTSNPN and CDR2 SVGIG (reference sequence). This CDR3 contains 14 residues. V lost 2 bases to trimming and J lost 7 bases, with 17 bases between them. The CDR3 protein is CAWSRPWADSEAFF. The CDR3 DNA reads as TGTGCCTGGAGTCGGCCATGGGCGGACAGTGAAGCTTTCTTT.

The chain is built from TRBV18 and TRBJ2-7; D uncertain. This CDR3 is 15 amino acids long. V was pared by 3 bases and J by 0 bases, with 12 bases between. Germline V CDR1 and CDR2: KGHSH, LQKENI. CDR3 sequence: CASSPSSRSSYEQYF. The DNA for the CDR3 is TGTGCCAGCTCACCTTCTTCTAGATCCTCCTACGAGCAGTACTTC. The whole variable domain, remainder taken from reference TRBV18 and TRBJ2-7, is NAGVMQNPRHLVRRRGQEARLRCSPMKGHSHVYWYRQLPEEGLKFMVYLQKENIIDESGMPKERFSAEFPKEGPSILRIQQVVRGDSAAYFCASSPSSRSSYEQYFGPGTRLTVT.

This sequence joins TRBV5-1 and TRBJ2-3; TRBD1 or TRBD2 may be the D gene (6 bases each). Trimming cost V 4 bases and J 2 bases, with 14 bases left between them. Per the germline V gene, CDR1 is SGHRS and CDR2 is YFSETQ. The CDR3 contains 15 residues. The CDR3 bases are TGCGCCAGCAGCCCGGGGGACATACACACAGATACGCAGTATTTT. As protein: CASSPGDIHTDTQYF.

V and J are TRBV5-6 and TRBJ1-5; weak D call: TRBD1 (6 bases). The CDR3 spans 16 residues. Trimming cost V 4 bases and J 4 bases, with 18 bases left between them. Germline CDR1 SGHDT, CDR2 YYEEEE. CDR3 sequence: CASSAGGAGWNQPQHF. The CDR3 region has the DNA TGTGCCAGCAGCGCCGGGGGGGCAGGCTGGAATCAGCCCCAGCATTTT.

This chain joins TRBV7-2 and TRBJ1-5; D gene uncertain. CDR1 is SGHTA, CDR2 FQGNSA, per germline. The length of the CDR3 is 15 residues. Trimming stripped 2 bases from V and 5 bases from J, with 13 bases between. The CDR3 coding sequence is TGTGCCAGCAGCTTAAGGGCGGGAACCGATCAGCCCCAGCATTTT. Amino acids: CASSLRAGTDQPQHF. Looking up the rest from reference TRBV7-2 and TRBJ1-5 gives the full variable domain: GAGVSQSPSNKVTEKGKDVELRCDPISGHTALYWYRQSLGQGLEFLIYFQGNSAPDKSGLPSDRFSAERTGGSVSTLTIQRTQQEDSAVYLCASSLRAGTDQPQHFGDGTRLSIL.

This clone has a single count. This specimen includes other DNA sequences encoding the same CDR3. The chain has TRBV28 and TRBJ2-7; D may match TRBD1 or TRBD2 (5 bases each). V was shortened by 6 bases and J by 0 bases, with 12 bases between the two germline ends. From germline, CDR1 is MDHEN and CDR2 SYDVKM. The CDR3 totals 14 residues. CDR3 region: CASSSPGGSYEQYF. The DNA of the CDR3 is TGTGCCAGCAGCTCCCCTGGGGGCTCCTACGAGCAGTACTTC.

This clone was counted a single time. This chain uses TRBV19 with TRBJ2-2; 9 bases are shared with TRBD2. In germline, CDR1 is LNHDA, CDR2 SQIVND (reference sequence). V shed 2 bases, J shed 4 bases, and the junction held 11 bases outside the gene matches. This CDR3 contains 18 residues. The CDR3 sequence is CASSIKGSGGIRTGELFF. The CDR3 nucleotides are TGTGCCAGTAGTATAAAAGGTAGCGGGGGTATTCGCACCGGGGAGCTGTTTTTT. Complete variable domain (other parts from reference TRBV19 and TRBJ2-2): DGGITQSPKYLFRKEGQNVTLSCEQNLNHDAMYWYRQDPGQGLRLIYYSQIVNDFQKGDIAEGYSVSREKKESFPLTVTSAQKNPTAFYLCASSIKGSGGIRTGELFFGEGSRLTVL.